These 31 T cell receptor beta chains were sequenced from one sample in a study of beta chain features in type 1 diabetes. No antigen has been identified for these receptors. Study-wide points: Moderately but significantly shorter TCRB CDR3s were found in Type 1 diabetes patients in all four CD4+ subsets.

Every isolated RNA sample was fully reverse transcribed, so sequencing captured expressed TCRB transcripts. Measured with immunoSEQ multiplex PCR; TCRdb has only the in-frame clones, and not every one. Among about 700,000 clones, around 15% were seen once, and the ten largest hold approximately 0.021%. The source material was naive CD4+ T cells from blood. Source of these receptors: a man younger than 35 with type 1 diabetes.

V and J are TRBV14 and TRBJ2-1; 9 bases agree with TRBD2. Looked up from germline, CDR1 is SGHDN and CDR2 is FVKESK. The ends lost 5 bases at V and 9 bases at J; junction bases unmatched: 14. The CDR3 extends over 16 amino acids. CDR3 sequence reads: CASSSRSGGAGGEQFF. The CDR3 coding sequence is TGTGCCAGCAGCTCTCGTAGCGGGGGAGCGGGCGGTGAGCAGTTCTTC.

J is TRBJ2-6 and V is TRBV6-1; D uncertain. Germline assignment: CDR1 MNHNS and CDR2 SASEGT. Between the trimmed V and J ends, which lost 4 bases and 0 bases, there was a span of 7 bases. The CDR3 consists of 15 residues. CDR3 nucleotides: TGTGCCAGCAGTGGGGCCCCCTCTGGGGCCAACGTCCTGACTTTC. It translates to CASSGAPSGANVLTF.

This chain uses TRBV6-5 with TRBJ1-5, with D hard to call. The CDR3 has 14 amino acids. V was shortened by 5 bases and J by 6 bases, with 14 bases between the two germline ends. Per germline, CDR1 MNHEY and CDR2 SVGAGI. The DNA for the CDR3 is TGTGCCAGCAGTCCCAGGACCTCGGGTCAGCCCCAGCATTTT. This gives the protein CASSPRTSGQPQHF.

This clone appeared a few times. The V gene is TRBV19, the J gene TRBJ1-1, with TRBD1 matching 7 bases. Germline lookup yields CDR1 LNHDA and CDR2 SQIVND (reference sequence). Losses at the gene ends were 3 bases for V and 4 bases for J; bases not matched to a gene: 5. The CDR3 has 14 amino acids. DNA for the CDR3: TGTGCCAGTAGTATTGACCAGGGGGGCACTGAAGCTTTCTTT. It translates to CASSIDQGGTEAFF.

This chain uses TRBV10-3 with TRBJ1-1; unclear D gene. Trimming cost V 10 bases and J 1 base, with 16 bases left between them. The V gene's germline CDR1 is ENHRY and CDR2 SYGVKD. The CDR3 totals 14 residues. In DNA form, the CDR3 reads TGTGCCACCACATCCCCGCTAGGGAACACTGAAGCTTTCTTT. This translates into CATTSPLGNTEAFF.

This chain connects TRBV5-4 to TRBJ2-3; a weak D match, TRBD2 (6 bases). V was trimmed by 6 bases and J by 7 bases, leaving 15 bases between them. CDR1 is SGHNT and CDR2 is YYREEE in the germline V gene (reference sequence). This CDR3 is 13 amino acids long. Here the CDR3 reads CASMGGDRNTQYF. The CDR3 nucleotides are TGTGCCAGCATGGGCGGGGATCGAAATACGCAGTATTTT.

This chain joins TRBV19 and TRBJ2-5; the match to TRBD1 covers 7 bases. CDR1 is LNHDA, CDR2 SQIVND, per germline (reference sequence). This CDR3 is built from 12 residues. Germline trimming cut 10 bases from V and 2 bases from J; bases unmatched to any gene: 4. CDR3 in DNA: TGTGCCACCCAGGGACAGCAAGAGACCCAGTACTTC. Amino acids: CATQGQQETQYF.

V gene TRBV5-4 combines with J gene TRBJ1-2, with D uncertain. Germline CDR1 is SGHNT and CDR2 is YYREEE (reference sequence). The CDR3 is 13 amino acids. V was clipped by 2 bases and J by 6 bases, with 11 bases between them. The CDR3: CASSFFGGNGYTF. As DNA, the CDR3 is TGTGCCAGCAGCTTTTTTGGTGGGAATGGCTACACCTTC.

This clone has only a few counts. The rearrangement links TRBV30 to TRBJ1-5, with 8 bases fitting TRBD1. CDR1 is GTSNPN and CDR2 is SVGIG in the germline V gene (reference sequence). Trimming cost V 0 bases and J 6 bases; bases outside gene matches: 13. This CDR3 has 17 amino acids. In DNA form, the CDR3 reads TGTGCCTGGAGTGTAGGGGGAGCCAGGGGGCTCGGTCAGCCCCAGCATTTT. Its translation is CAWSVGGARGLGQPQHF.

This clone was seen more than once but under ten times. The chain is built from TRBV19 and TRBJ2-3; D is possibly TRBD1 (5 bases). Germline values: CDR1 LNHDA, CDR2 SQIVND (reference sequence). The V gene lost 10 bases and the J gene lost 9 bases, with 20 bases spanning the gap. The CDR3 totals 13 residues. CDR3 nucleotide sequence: TGTGCCACGGAGAAGGGGCAGGCAGGGACGCAGTATTTT. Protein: CATEKGQAGTQYF.

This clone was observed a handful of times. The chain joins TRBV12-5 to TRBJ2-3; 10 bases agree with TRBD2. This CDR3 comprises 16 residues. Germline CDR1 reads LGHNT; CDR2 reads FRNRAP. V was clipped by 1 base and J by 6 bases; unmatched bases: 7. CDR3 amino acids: CASGLAAGGIHDTQYF. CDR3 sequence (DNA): TGTGCTAGTGGTTTGGCAGCGGGGGGGATACACGATACGCAGTATTTT.

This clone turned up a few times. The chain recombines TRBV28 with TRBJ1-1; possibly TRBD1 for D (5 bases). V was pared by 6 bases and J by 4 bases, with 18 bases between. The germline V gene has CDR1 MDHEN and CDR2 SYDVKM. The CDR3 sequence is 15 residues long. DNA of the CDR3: TGTGCCAGCAGCCCAGCCGGGACGGCCCGCACTGAAGCTTTCTTT. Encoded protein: CASSPAGTARTEAFF.

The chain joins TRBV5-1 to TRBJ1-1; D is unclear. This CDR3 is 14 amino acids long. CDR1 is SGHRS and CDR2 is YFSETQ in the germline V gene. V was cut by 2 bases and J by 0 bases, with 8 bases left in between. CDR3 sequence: CASSFAGVNTEAFF. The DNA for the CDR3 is TGCGCCAGCAGCTTTGCAGGAGTGAACACTGAAGCTTTCTTT.

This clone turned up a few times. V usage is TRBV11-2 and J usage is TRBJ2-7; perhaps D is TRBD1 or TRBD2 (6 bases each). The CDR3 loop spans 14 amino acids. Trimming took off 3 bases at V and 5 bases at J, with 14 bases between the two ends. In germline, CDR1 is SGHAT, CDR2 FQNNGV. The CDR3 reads CASSFSGALDEQYF. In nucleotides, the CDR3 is TGTGCCAGCAGCTTCTCGGGGGCCCTGGACGAGCAGTACTTC.

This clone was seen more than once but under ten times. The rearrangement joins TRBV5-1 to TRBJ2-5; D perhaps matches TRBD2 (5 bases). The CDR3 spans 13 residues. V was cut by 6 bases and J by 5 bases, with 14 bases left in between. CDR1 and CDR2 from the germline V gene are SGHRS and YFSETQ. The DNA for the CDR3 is TGCGCCAGCAACCCGGGGAGTGGTGAGACCCAGTACTTC. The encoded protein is CASNPGSGETQYF. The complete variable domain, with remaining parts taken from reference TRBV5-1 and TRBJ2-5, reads KAGVTQTPRYLIKTRGQQVTLSCSPISGHRSVSWYQQTPGQGLQFLFEYFSETQRNKGNFPGRFSGRQFSNSRSEMNVSTLELGDSALYLCASNPGSGETQYFGPGTRLLVL.

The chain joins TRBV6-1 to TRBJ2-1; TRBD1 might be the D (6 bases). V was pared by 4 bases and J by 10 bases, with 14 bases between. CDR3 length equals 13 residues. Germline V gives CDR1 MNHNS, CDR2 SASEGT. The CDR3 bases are TGTGCCAGCAGTGCCGGACAGTTCGGGGAGCAGTTCTTC. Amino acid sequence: CASSAGQFGEQFF.

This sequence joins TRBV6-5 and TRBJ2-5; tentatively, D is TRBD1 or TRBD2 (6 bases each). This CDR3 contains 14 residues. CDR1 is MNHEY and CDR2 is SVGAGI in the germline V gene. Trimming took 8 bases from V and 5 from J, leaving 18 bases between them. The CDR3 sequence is CASLYWGARETQYF. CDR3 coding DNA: TGTGCCAGCTTGTACTGGGGGGCGAGGGAGACCCAGTACTTC.

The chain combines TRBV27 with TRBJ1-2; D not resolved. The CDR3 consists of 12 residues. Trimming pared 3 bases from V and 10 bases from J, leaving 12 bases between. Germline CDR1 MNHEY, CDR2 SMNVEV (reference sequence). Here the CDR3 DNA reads TGTGCCAGCAGTTTTGCGAGCATAAACTACACCTTC. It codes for CASSFASINYTF.

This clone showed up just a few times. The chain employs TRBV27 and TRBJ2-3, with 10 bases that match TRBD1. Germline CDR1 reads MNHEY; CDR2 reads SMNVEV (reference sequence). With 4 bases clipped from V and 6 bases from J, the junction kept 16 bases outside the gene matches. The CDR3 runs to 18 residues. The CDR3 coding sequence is TGTGCCAGCAGTTCGTTAGTCCGGGACAGGGGCGCCGGTGATACGCAGTATTTT. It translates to CASSSLVRDRGAGDTQYF.

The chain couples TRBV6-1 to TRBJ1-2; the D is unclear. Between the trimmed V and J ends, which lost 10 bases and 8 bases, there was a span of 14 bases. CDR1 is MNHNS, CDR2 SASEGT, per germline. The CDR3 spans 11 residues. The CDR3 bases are TGTGCCACCAACATCGGCGGGGGCTACACCTTC. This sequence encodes CATNIGGGYTF.

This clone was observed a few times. The chain's CDR3 is CASSGQVEHGQLNYGYTF. CDR3 nucleotides: TGTGCCAGCAGTGGACAAGTAGAGCACGGACAGCTTAACTATGGCTACACCTTC. The J gene is TRBJ1-2, the V gene TRBV25-1, with D possibly matching TRBD1 (6 bases). The CDR3 runs 18 residues. Germline V CDR1 and CDR2: MGHDK, SYGVNS. V was pared by 4 bases and J by 1 base, with 22 bases between.

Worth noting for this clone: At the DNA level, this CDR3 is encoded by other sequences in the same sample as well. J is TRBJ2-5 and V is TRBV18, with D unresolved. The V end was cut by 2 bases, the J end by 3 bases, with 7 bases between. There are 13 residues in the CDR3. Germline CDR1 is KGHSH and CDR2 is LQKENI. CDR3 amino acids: CASSPGDKETQYF. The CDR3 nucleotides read TGTGCCAGCTCACCAGGAGACAAAGAGACCCAGTACTTC. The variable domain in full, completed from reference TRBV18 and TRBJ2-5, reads NAGVMQNPRHLVRRRGQEARLRCSPMKGHSHVYWYRQLPEEGLKFMVYLQKENIIDESGMPKERFSAEFPKEGPSILRIQQVVRGDSAAYFCASSPGDKETQYFGPGTRLLVL.

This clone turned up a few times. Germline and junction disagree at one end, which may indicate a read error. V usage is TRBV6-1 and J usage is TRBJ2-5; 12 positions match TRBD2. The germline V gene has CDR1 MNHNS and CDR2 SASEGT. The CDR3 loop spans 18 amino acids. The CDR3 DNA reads TGTGCCATCAGTGAGCCCTGGACTAGCGGGAACTACCAAGAGACCCAGTACTTC. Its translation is CAISEPWTSGNYQETQYF.

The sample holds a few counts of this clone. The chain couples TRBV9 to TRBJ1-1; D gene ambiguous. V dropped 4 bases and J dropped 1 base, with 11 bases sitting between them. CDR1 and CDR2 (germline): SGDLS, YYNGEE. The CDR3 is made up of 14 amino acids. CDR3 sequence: CASSQTTGNTEAFF. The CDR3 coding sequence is TGTGCCAGCAGCCAAACGACGGGGAACACTGAAGCTTTCTTT.

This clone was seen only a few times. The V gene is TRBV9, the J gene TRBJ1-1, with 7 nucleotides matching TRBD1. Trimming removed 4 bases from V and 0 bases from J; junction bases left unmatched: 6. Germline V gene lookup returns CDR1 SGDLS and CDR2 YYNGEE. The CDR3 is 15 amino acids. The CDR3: CASSPQTGLNTEAFF. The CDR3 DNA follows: TGTGCCAGCAGCCCGCAGACAGGGTTGAACACTGAAGCTTTCTTT. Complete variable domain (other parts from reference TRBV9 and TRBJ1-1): DSGVTQTPKHLITATGQRVTLRCSPRSGDLSVYWYQQSLDQGLQFLIQYYNGEERAKGNILERFSAQQFPDLHSELNLSSLELGDSALYFCASSPQTGLNTEAFFGQGTRLTVV.

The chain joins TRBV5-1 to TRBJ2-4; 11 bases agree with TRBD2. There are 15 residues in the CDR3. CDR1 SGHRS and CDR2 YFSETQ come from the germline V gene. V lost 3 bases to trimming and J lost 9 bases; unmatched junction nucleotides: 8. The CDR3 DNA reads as TGCGCCAGCAGCTCGACTAGCGGGACATACGGCATTCAGTACTTC. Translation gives CASSSTSGTYGIQYF.

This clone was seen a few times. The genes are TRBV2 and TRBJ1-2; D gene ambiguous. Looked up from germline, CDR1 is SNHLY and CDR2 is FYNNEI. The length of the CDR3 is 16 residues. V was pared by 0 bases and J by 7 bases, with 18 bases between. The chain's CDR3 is CASSEAGTPGVSGYTF. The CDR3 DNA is TGTGCCAGCAGTGAAGCCGGTACTCCTGGTGTCTCTGGCTACACCTTC.

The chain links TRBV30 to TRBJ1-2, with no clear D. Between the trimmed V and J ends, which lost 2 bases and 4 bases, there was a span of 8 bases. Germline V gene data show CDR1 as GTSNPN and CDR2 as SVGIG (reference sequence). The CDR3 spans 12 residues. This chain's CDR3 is CAWSLGPYGYTF. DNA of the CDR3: TGTGCCTGGAGTCTAGGACCCTATGGCTACACCTTC.

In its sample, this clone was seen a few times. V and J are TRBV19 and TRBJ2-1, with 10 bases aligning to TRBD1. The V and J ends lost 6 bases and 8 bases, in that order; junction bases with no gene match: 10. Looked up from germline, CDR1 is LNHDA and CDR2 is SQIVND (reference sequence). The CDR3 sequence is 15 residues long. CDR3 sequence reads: CASRSRDRGFDEQFF. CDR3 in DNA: TGTGCCAGTAGAAGCCGGGACAGGGGTTTCGATGAGCAGTTCTTC. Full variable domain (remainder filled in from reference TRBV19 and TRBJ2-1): DGGITQSPKYLFRKEGQNVTLSCEQNLNHDAMYWYRQDPGQGLRLIYYSQIVNDFQKGDIAEGYSVSREKKESFPLTVTSAQKNPTAFYLCASRSRDRGFDEQFFGPGTRLTVL.

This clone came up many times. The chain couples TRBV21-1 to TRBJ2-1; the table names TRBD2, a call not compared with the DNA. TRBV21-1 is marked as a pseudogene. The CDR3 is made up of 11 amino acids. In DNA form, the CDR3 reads TGTGCCAGCAGACGGAGGAATGAGCAGTTCTTC. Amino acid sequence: CASRRRNEQFF.

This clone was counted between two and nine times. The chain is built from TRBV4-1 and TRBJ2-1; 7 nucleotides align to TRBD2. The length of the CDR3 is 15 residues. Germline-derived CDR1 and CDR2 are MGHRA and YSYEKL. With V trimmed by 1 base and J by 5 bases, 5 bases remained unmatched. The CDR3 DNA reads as TGCGCCAGCAGCCAAGTGGGGCTAGCGGACAATGAGCAGTTCTTC. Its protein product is CASSQVGLADNEQFF.